This is a list of T cell receptor beta chains from one sample in a study of sequential checkpoint blockade in melanoma. Method: immunoSEQ multiplex PCR; TCRdb's copy keeps in-frame clones and lacks some. Of some 7,200 clones listed, 20% to 25% are singletons. This material consisted of tumor tissue (inferred from file names), taken from a patient given nivolumab and ipilimumab in sequence. All receptors come from a human donor with melanoma. Each CDR3 is given with its conserved first and last residue. D genes are given only for firm matches. The listing skips clone size in some rows; elsewhere it reads once, few, many or a size class.

V: TRBV11-3
size: many
D: TRBD2
J: TRBJ2-1
DNA: TGTGCCAGCAGCTTACAGGGACTAGCGTCCTACAATGAGCAGTTCTTC
CDR3: CASSLQGLASYNEQFF

V: TRBV5-1
size: few
D: -
J: TRBJ2-1
DNA: TGCGCCAGCAGCTTGGGAGGACCTGCAAACTACAATGAGCAGTTCTTC
CDR3: CASSLGGPANYNEQFF

V: TRBV29-1
size: -
D: -
J: TRBJ2-7
DNA: TGCAGCGCAGGGCTCGCCAGTTCTCCGGCCGAGCAGTACTTC
CDR3: CSAGLASSPAEQYF

V: TRBV9
size: many
D: -
J: TRBJ2-1
DNA: TGTGCCAGCAGCGTAGGCGGTCGGGGGGCGTACAATGAGCAGTTCTTC
CDR3: CASSVGGRGAYNEQFF

V: TRBV19
size: -
D: TRBD1
J: TRBJ1-2
DNA: TGTGCCAGTAGTGCAACAGGGGAGAGTGGCTACACCTTC
CDR3: CASSATGESGYTF

V: TRBV9
size: -
D: TRBD2
J: TRBJ2-1
DNA: TGTGCCAGCAGCCCCCCCGGGACTAGCGGGGGGGCAGCCGAGCAGTTCTTC
CDR3: CASSPPGTSGGAAEQFF

V: TRBV11-3
size: few
D: TRBD2
J: TRBJ2-7
DNA: TGTGCCAGCAGCTTAGGCACGGGGGGCTCCTACGAGCAGTACTTC
CDR3: CASSLGTGGSYEQYF

V: TRBV5-1
size: -
D: -
J: TRBJ2-3
DNA: TGCGCCAGCAGCTTTCAGGACACTACTGGAGATACGCAGTATTTT
CDR3: CASSFQDTTGDTQYF

V: TRBV19
size: -
D: -
J: TRBJ1-6
DNA: TGTGCCAGTAGTTCCGGTGGCAGGGGAGATAATTCACCCCTCCACTTT
CDR3: CASSSGGRGDNSPLHF

V: TRBV6-8
size: many
D: -
J: TRBJ1-2
DNA: TGTGCCAGCAGTGACCTCCACCGGGGCTATGGCTACACCTTC
CDR3: CASSDLHRGYGYTF